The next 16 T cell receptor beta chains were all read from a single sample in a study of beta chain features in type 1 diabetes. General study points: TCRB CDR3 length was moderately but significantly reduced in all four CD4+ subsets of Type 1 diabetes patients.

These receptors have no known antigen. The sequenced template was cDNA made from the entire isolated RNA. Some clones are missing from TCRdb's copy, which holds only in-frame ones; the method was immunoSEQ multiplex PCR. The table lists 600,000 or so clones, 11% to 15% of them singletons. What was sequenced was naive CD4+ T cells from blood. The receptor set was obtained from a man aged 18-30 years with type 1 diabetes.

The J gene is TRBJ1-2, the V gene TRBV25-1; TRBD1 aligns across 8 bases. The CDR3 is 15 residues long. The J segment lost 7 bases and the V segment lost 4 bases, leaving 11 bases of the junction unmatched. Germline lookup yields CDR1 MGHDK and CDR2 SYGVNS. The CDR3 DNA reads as TGTGCCAGCAGTGCAATGCTCGGACAGGGCTTTGGCTACACCTTC. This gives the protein CASSAMLGQGFGYTF.

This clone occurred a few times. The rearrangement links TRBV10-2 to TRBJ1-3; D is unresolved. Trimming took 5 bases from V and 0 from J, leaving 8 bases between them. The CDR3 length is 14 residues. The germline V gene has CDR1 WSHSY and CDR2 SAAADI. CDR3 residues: CASSNGLSGNTIYF. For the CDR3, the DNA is TGCGCCAGCAGTAACGGACTCTCTGGAAACACCATATATTTT.

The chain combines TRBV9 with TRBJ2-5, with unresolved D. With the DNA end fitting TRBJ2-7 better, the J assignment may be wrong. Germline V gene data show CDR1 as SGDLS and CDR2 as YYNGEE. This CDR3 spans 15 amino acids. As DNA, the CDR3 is TGTGCCAGCAGCGGGAAGGACGGACGACCCTACGAGCAGTACTTC. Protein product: CASSGKDGRPYEQYF.

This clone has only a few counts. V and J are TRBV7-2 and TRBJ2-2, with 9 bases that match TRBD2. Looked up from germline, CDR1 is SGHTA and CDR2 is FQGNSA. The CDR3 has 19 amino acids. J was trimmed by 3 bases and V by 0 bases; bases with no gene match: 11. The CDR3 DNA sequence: TGTGCCAGCAGCTTAGCACACCCGGCGCGGGGGGGCTACACCGGGGAGCTGTTTTTT. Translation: CASSLAHPARGGYTGELFF.

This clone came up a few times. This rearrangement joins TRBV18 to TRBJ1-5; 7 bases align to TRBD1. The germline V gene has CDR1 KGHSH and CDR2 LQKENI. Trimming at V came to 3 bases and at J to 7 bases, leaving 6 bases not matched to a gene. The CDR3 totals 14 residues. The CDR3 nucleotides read TGTGCCAGCTCACCGGATCAGACAGGGCAGCCCCAGCATTTT. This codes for CASSPDQTGQPQHF. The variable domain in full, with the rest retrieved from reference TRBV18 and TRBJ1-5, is NAGVMQNPRHLVRRRGQEARLRCSPMKGHSHVYWYRQLPEEGLKFMVYLQKENIIDESGMPKERFSAEFPKEGPSILRIQQVVRGDSAAYFCASSPDQTGQPQHFGDGTRLSIL.

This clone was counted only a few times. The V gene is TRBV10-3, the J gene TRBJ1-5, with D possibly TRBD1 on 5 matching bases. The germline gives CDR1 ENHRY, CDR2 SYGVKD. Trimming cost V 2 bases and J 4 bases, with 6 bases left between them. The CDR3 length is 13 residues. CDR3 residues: CAISENRNQPQHF. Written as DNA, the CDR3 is TGTGCCATCAGTGAGAACAGGAATCAGCCCCAGCATTTT.

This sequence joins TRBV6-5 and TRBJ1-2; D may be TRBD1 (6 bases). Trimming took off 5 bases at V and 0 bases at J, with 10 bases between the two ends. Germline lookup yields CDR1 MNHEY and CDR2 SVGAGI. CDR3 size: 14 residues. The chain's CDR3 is CASSTGQSNYGYTF. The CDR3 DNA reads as TGTGCCAGCAGTACCGGACAGTCTAACTATGGCTACACCTTC.

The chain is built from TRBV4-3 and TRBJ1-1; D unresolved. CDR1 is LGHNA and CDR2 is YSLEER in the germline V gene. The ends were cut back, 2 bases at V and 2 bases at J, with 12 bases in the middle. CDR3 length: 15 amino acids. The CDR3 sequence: CASSQLRSSNTEAFF. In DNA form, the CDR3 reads TGCGCCAGCAGCCAACTGAGGTCATCAAACACTGAAGCTTTCTTT.

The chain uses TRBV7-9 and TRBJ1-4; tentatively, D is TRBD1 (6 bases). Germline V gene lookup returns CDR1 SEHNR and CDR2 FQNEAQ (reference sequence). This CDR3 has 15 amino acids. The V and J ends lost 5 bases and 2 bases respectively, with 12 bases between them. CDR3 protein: CASSGNRATNEKLFF. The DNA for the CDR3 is TGTGCCAGCAGCGGGAACAGGGCGACTAATGAAAAACTGTTTTTT.

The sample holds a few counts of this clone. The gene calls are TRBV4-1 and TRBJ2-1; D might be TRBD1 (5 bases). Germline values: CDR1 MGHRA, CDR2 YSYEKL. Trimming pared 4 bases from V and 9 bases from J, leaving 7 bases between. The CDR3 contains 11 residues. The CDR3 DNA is TGCGCCAGCAGCCTGGACACTGAGCAGTTCTTC. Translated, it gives CASSLDTEQFF.

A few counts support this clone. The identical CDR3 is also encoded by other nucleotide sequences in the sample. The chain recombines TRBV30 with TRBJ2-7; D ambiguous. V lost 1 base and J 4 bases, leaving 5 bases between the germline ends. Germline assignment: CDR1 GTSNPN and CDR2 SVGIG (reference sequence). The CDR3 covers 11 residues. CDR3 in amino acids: CAWSDRYEQYF. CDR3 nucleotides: TGTGCCTGGAGTGACCGGTACGAGCAGTACTTC.

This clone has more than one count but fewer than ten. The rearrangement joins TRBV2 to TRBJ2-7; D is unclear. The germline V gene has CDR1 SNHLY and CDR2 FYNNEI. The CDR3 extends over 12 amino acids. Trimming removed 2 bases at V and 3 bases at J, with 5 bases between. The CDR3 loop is CASSEQVYEQYF. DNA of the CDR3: TGTGCCAGCAGTGAACAGGTCTACGAGCAGTACTTC. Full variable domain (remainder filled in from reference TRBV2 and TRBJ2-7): EPEVTQTPSHQVTQMGQEVILRCVPISNHLYFYWYRQILGQKVEFLVSFYNNEISEKSEIFDDQFSVERPDGSNFTLKIRSTKLEDSAMYFCASSEQVYEQYFGPGTRLTVT.

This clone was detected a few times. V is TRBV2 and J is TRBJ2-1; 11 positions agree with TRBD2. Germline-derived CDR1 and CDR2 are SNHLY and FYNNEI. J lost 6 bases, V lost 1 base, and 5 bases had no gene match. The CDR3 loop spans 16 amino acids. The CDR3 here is CASSEEGTSGRNEQFF. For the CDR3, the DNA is TGTGCCAGCAGTGAAGAGGGGACTAGCGGACGCAATGAGCAGTTCTTC.

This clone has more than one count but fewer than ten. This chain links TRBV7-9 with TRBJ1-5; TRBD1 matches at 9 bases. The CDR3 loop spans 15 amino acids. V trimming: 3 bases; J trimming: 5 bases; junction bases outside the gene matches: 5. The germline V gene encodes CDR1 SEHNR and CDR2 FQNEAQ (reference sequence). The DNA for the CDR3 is TGTGCCAGCAGCTTTGGGGGACAGGGAGATCAGCCCCAGCATTTT. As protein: CASSFGGQGDQPQHF.

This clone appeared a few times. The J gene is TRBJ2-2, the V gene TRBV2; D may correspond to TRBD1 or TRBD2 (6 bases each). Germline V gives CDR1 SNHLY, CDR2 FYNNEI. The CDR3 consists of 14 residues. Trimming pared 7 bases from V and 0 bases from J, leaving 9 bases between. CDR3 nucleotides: TGTGCCAGCATGAGGGGGGCGAACACCGGGGAGCTGTTTTTT. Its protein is CASMRGANTGELFF.

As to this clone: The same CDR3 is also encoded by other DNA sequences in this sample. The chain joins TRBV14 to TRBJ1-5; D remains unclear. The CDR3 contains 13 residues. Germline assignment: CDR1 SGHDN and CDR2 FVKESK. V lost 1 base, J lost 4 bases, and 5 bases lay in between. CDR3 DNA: TGTGCCAGCAGCCAAGGCCTAAATCAGCCCCAGCATTTT. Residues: CASSQGLNQPQHF.